The 6 T cell receptor beta chains in this list originate from one sample, sequenced in a study of chemoradiotherapy in HPV16-positive cancers. Clones were sequenced by immunoSEQ multiplex PCR, and TCRdb holds only the in-frame ones, with some missing. Altogether tens of thousands of clones are present, more than 85% being singletons, with the ten largest covering approximately 2.3%. The sequencing here drew on blood, taken from a patient who underwent chemoradiotherapy. The receptor source for this set is a human donor with HPV-associated anogenital cancer.

The table lists this clone with a count of one. The chain employs TRBV16 and TRBJ2-3; the D gene is possibly TRBD2 (6 bases). With 4 bases removed from V and 2 bases from J, the gap between germline ends came to 13 bases. This CDR3 has 15 residues. Germline values: CDR1 KGHSY, CDR2 FQNENV. In DNA form, the CDR3 reads TGTGCCAGCAGCCCGCGGAGGGCAAACACAGATACGCAGTATTTT. Amino acid sequence: CASSPRRANTDTQYF.

The rearrangement joins TRBV7-2 to TRBJ2-7; D is tentatively TRBD1 or TRBD2 (5 bases each). Per germline, CDR1 SGHTA and CDR2 FQGNSA. The CDR3 covers 15 residues. The V gene lost 3 bases and the J gene lost 2 bases, with 14 bases spanning the gap. CDR3 nucleotide sequence: TGTGCCAGCAGCTTTGACACCTCGGGGCCCTACGAGCAGTACTTC. Protein: CASSFDTSGPYEQYF.

The chain recombines TRBV5-6 with TRBJ1-2; 7 nucleotides agree with TRBD1. Germline CDR1 is SGHDT and CDR2 is YYEEEE. The CDR3 loop spans 16 amino acids. Unmatched junction bases numbered 11, after V lost 1 base and J lost 5 bases. CDR3 sequence: CASSLPPGQIFYGYTF. The CDR3 region has the DNA TGTGCCAGCAGCTTGCCCCCGGGACAGATCTTTTATGGCTACACCTTC.

This chain connects TRBV29-1 to TRBJ2-2; D is perhaps TRBD2 (7 bases). Trimming shortened V by 4 bases and J by 0 bases, and 9 bases separated the two germline ends. The CDR3 runs 14 residues. The germline gives CDR1 SQVTM, CDR2 ANQGSEA. The CDR3 loop reads CSVGGGANTGELFF. CDR3 sequence (DNA): TGCAGCGTTGGAGGGGGGGCGAACACCGGGGAGCTGTTTTTT.

J is TRBJ1-2 and V is TRBV18; 9 bases fit TRBD1. With 4 bases clipped from V and 3 bases from J, the junction kept 6 bases outside the gene matches. CDR1 is KGHSH and CDR2 is LQKENI in the germline V gene. This CDR3 has 15 residues. CDR3 bases: TGTGCCAGCTCACACTACCGGACAGGGGACTATGGCTACACCTTC. Translated: CASSHYRTGDYGYTF.

The V call is TRBV5-1, the J call TRBJ2-1, with 8 positions matching TRBD2. V shed 0 bases, J shed 15 bases, and the junction held 5 bases outside the gene matches. Per the germline V gene, CDR1 is SGHRS and CDR2 is YFSETQ. This CDR3 is built from 12 residues. CDR3 sequence: CASSLDGGEGFF. DNA of the CDR3: TGCGCCAGCAGCTTGGACGGGGGGGAGGGGTTCTTC.